The 14 T cell receptor beta chains given below trace back to one sample, sequenced in a study of cytomegalovirus exposure and HLA in healthy donors. 60 Vbeta and 13 Jbeta primers were used in PCR. Using immunoSEQ multiplex PCR, the repertoire was profiled, and TCRdb retains in-frame clones only, with some absent. The data show over 90,000 clones, with around 74% seen just once and 13% to 15% held by the top ten. Material: PBMCs. These receptors were taken from a woman between 70 and 85 years old in good health and CMV-seropositive.

This clone was seen only a few times. The V gene is TRBV6-1, the J gene TRBJ1-1; D gene uncertain. The CDR3 is 15 amino acids. The V gene lost 5 bases and the J gene lost 0 bases, with 13 bases spanning the gap. CDR1 is MNHNS, CDR2 SASEGT, per germline. Written as DNA, the CDR3 is TGTGCCAGCAGTCAACCCTGGCAGTTGAACACTGAAGCTTTCTTT. Amino acids: CASSQPWQLNTEAFF.

J is TRBJ1-5 and V is TRBV28; D not certain. Germline CDR1 reads MDHEN; CDR2 reads SYDVKM. The CDR3 extends over 13 amino acids. V dropped 5 bases and J dropped 2 bases, with 7 bases sitting between them. CDR3 nucleotide sequence: TGTGCCAGCAGTGCGGGTGGCAATCAGCCCCAGCATTTT. Encoded protein: CASSAGGNQPQHF. The full variable domain, its missing parts supplied by reference TRBV28 and TRBJ1-5, is DVKVTQSSRYLVKRTGEKVFLECVQDMDHENMFWYRQDPGLGLRLIYFSYDVKMKEKGDIPEGYSVSREKKERFSLILESASTNQTSMYLCASSAGGNQPQHFGDGTRLSIL.

This clone came up a few times. The chain couples TRBV14 to TRBJ2-1, with a tentative D call TRBD1 (6 bases). The CDR3 extends over 16 amino acids. The germline V gene has CDR1 SGHDN and CDR2 FVKESK. V was cut by 0 bases and J by 6 bases, with 15 bases left in between. The CDR3 DNA sequence: TGTGCCAGCAGCCAAGATTACAGCAGGGGCCTCAATGAGCAGTTCTTC. It codes for CASSQDYSRGLNEQFF.

The chain joins TRBV7-9 to TRBJ2-7, with 10 bases fitting TRBD1. Trimming took 5 bases from V and 4 from J; bases not matched to a gene: 11. The CDR3 is made up of 16 amino acids. The germline V gene has CDR1 SEHNR and CDR2 FQNEAQ (reference sequence). The CDR3 coding sequence is TGTGCCAGCAGCAACCCCCGGGGACAGGGGAGGTACGAGCAGTACTTC. Protein product: CASSNPRGQGRYEQYF.

This clone was picked up a small number of times. This sequence joins TRBV18 and TRBJ1-5; TRBD1 is a possible D gene (5 bases). This CDR3 region has 15 residues. The germline gives CDR1 KGHSH, CDR2 LQKENI. Trimming stripped 2 bases from V and 6 bases from J, with 14 bases between. The CDR3 reads CASSPGGRGGQPQHF. The CDR3 DNA follows: TGTGCCAGCTCACCAGGGGGGAGAGGCGGTCAGCCCCAGCATTTT. Filled out from reference TRBV18 and TRBJ1-5, the complete variable domain reads NAGVMQNPRHLVRRRGQEARLRCSPMKGHSHVYWYRQLPEEGLKFMVYLQKENIIDESGMPKERFSAEFPKEGPSILRIQQVVRGDSAAYFCASSPGGRGGQPQHFGDGTRLSIL.

V and J are TRBV6-5 and TRBJ1-1; 7 bases match TRBD1. CDR1 and CDR2 (germline): MNHEY, SVGAGI. J lost 7 bases, V lost 4 bases, and 12 bases had no gene match. The CDR3 length is 15 residues. The CDR3 coding sequence is TGTGCCAGCAGTTTGGCAGGGGGGTCCGGATATGAAGCTTTCTTT. Translating gives CASSLAGGSGYEAFF.

The V call is TRBV2, the J call TRBJ2-1; the match to TRBD2 covers 8 bases. Germline V gives CDR1 SNHLY, CDR2 FYNNEI. CDR3 length: 14 amino acids. V trimming: 7 bases; J trimming: 1 base; junction bases outside the gene matches: 3. Here the CDR3 DNA reads TGTGCCAGCATGGGACTAGAGTCCTACAATGAGCAGTTCTTC. Protein sequence: CASMGLESYNEQFF.

This clone came up once. The chain joins TRBV7-8 to TRBJ2-5, with D possibly being TRBD2 (7 bases). V was shortened by 3 bases and J by 6 bases, with 20 bases between the two germline ends. Germline CDR1 reads SGHVS; CDR2 reads FQNEAQ. The CDR3 sequence is 16 residues long. The CDR3 loop reads CASSLGGRGSLQTQYF. CDR3 nucleotides: TGTGCCAGCAGCTTGGGGGGGAGGGGGTCGCTCCAGACCCAGTACTTC.

The gene calls are TRBV5-1 and TRBJ1-2; possibly TRBD1 for D (5 bases). The germline CDR1 and CDR2 sequences are SGHRS and YFSETQ. The CDR3 runs 16 residues. Trimming took 0 bases from V and 8 from J, leaving 20 bases between them. The CDR3 protein is CASSLDAQASLKGYTF. In nucleotides, the CDR3 is TGCGCCAGCAGCTTGGACGCACAGGCTTCTCTAAAGGGCTACACCTTC.

The chain has TRBV4-3 and TRBJ1-1; weak D call: TRBD1 (6 bases). The CDR3 sequence is 17 residues long. Germline values: CDR1 LGHNA, CDR2 YSLEER. V shed 0 bases and J shed 5 bases, with 19 bases lying between them. The CDR3 spells CASSQDSPQGMWTEAFF. In nucleotides, the CDR3 is TGCGCCAGCAGCCAAGATAGCCCTCAGGGGATGTGGACTGAAGCTTTCTTT.

Only a few counts were recorded for this clone. This chain uses TRBV4-3 with TRBJ2-6, with D possibly being TRBD1 (5 bases). With 4 bases removed from V and 8 bases from J, the gap between germline ends came to 15 bases. The CDR3 has 15 amino acids. Germline loops: CDR1 LGHNA, CDR2 YSLEER. The CDR3 DNA reads TGCGCCAGCAGCCCATCGGACATCGATACCAACGTCCTGACTTTC. Protein: CASSPSDIDTNVLTF.

The genes are TRBV18 and TRBJ1-4; the D gene is possibly TRBD1 (6 bases). Germline loops: CDR1 KGHSH, CDR2 LQKENI. V was trimmed by 2 bases and J by 6 bases, leaving 7 bases between them. The CDR3 sequence is 13 residues long. Here the CDR3 reads CASSPRTDEKLFF. Written as DNA, the CDR3 is TGTGCCAGCTCACCAAGGACAGATGAAAAACTGTTTTTT.

The V call is TRBV5-6, the J call TRBJ2-7, with D unclear. Germline loops: CDR1 SGHDT, CDR2 YYEEEE. V was clipped by 4 bases and J by 6 bases, with 11 bases between them. The CDR3 runs to 12 residues. DNA of the CDR3: TGTGCCAGCAGCCCAGGCTACGCCGAGCAGTACTTC. Translated, it gives CASSPGYAEQYF. The full variable domain, in which reference TRBV5-6 and TRBJ2-7 provide the parts outside the CDR3, is DAGVTQSPTHLIKTRGQQVTLRCSPKSGHDTVSWYQQALGQGPQFIFQYYEEEERQRGNFPDRFSGHQFPNYSSELNVNALLLGDSALYLCASSPGYAEQYFGPGTRLTVT.

This chain connects TRBV6-6 to TRBJ2-3; a weak D match, TRBD1 (6 bases). The CDR3 spans 14 residues. V was trimmed by 7 bases and J by 3 bases, leaving 14 bases between them. The germline V gene encodes CDR1 MNHNY and CDR2 SVGAGI (reference sequence). CDR3 coding DNA: TGTGCCAGCATCCAGTCAGGGGCAACAGATACGCAGTATTTT. Its translation: CASIQSGATDTQYF.